This paragraph covers one TCR beta chain sequence. Germline CDR1 and CDR2: MNHEY and SVGAGI. V lost 5 bases and J 9 bases, leaving 20 bases between the germline ends. The CDR3 extends over 15 amino acids. This sample is drawn from a study of blood T cell repertoires in COVID-19. Authors' analysis steps: The authors estimated nucleated cell counts from reference gene primer amplification. Clones were read by immunoSEQ multiplex PCR, and TCRdb kept only the in-frame ones, dropping some. That table gives V, J and clone size, and the DNA gave D and trimming. The sample records around 110,000 clones, 86% being singletons.

What was sequenced was peripheral blood. The rearrangement joins TRBV6-5 to TRBJ2-1, with a tentative D call TRBD2 (6 bases). This TCR was sampled from a man between 35 and 55 years old with acute or convalescent COVID-19. The CDR3 sequence is CASSRLGEDGGEQFF. CDR3 nucleotides: TGTGCCAGCAGTCGGTTGGGGGAGGACGGCGGTGAGCAGTTCTTC.